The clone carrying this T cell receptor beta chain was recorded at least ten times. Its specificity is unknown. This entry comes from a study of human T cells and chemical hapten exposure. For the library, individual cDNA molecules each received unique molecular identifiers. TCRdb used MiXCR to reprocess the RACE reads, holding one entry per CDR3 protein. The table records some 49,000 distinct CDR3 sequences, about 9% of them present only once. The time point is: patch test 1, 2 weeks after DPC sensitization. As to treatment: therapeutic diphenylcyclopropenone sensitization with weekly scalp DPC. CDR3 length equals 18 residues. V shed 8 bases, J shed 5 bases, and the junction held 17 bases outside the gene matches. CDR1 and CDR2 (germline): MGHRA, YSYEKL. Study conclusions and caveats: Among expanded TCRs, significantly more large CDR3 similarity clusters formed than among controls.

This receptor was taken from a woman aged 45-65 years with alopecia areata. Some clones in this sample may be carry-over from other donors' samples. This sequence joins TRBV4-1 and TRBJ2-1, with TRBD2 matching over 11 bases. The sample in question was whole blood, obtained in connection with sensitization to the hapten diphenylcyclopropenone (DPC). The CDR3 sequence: CASRGGLAVARQDNEQFF. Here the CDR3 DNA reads TGCGCCAGCCGGGGGGGACTAGCGGTTGCCCGCCAAGACAATGAGCAGTTCTTC.